These 13 T cell receptor beta chains originate from one sample sequenced in a study of T cells in Graves' hyperthyroidism and ophthalmopathy (dated by TCRdb to between 2017 and 2020). Library method: multiplex PCR. Instrument used: Illumina HiSeq 2000. The TCR beta CDR3 regions were amplified from the RNA transcripts. For the first round of RT-PCR on the TCR CDR3, the HTBI primer set was used together with the Qiagen OneStep RT-PCR kit. TCRdb's own reprocessing of the public reads used fastp at Q25 and MiXCR and kept productive beta chains. All rows with the same CDR3 protein become a single entry with the most common DNA and genes. The sample has about 840,000 distinct CDR3 sequences on record, around 39% of them singletons. More than 7% of the sample belongs to the ten largest clones. Sequenced material: blood. The source is a young man with Graves' hyperthyroidism.

The sample holds a few counts of this clonotype. The rearrangement uses TRBV4-3 and TRBJ1-3, with D possibly being TRBD1 (5 bases). The CDR3 is made up of 15 amino acids. From germline, CDR1 is LGHNA and CDR2 YSLEER. V gave up 1 base and J gave up 0 bases, with 7 bases separating them. In DNA, the CDR3 is TGCGCCAGCAGCCAAGTTGGGGGCTCTGGAAACACCATATATTTT. It encodes CASSQVGGSGNTIYF.

This clonotype was recorded many times. This rearrangement joins TRBV5-1 to TRBJ1-2, with 7 nucleotides matching TRBD1. The J segment lost 7 bases and the V segment lost 6 bases, leaving 3 bases of the junction unmatched. The germline V gene has CDR1 SGHRS and CDR2 YFSETQ. The CDR3 is 11 amino acids. CDR3 nucleotide sequence: TGCGCCAGCAAAGCAGGGGGTGGCTACACCTTC. Translation: CASKAGGGYTF.

A remark on this clonotype: A junction end diverges from the germline sequence, so it may reflect a read error. As DNA, the CDR3 is TGCGTCAGCAGCAAGACAGGGGGAAACACCATATATTTT. The encoded protein is CVSSKTGGNTIYF. The chain links TRBV5-1 to TRBJ1-4; TRBD1 matches at 7 bases. The closer fit of TRBJ1-3 to the DNA end suggests the J call may be wrong. CDR3 length equals 13 residues. Germline V CDR1 and CDR2: SGHRS, YFSETQ.

The sample holds one count of this clonotype. The chain links TRBV29-1 to TRBJ1-2; D remains unclear. This CDR3 has 11 amino acids. CDR1 is SQVTM, CDR2 ANQGSEA, per germline. V was shortened by 7 bases and J by 6 bases, with 12 bases between the two germline ends. The CDR3 reads CSGYSVHGYTF. The CDR3 coding sequence is TGCAGCGGGTACAGTGTCCATGGCTACACCTTC.

This clonotype was picked up many times. The gene calls are TRBV10-3 and TRBJ2-7; D may be TRBD1 (5 bases). Germline-derived CDR1 and CDR2 are ENHRY and SYGVKD. The germline V and J ends were trimmed by 0 bases and 5 bases, with 14 bases remaining between them. The CDR3 is made up of 15 amino acids. The CDR3 coding sequence is TGTGCCATCAGTGAGTCGACTCAGGGTTTACACGAGCAGTACTTC. Protein: CAISESTQGLHEQYF.

This clonotype came up a few times. The chain links TRBV7-9 to TRBJ1-1; D may be TRBD1 (5 bases). Germline CDR1 is SEHNR and CDR2 is FQNEAQ (reference sequence). This CDR3 contains 15 residues. V lost 5 bases and J lost 1, with 14 bases in between. CDR3 DNA: TGTGCCAGCAGCCCCGAGACGGGGACGAACACTGAAGCTTTCTTT. As protein: CASSPETGTNTEAFF.

In this sample, this clonotype turned up many times. The V gene is TRBV19, the J gene TRBJ2-2; the D gene could be TRBD1 or TRBD2 (5 bases each). CDR1 is LNHDA and CDR2 is SQIVND in the germline V gene (reference sequence). The CDR3 has 14 residues. Trimming took off 7 bases at V and 1 base at J, with 10 bases between the two ends. The CDR3 is CASTGRRNTGELFF. Here the CDR3 DNA reads TGTGCCAGTACGGGACGGCGGAACACCGGGGAGCTGTTTTTT.

Concerning this clonotype itself: It may be a read error: a sequence one base away is much more abundant. The chain carries TRBV7-2 and TRBJ2-7, with a tentative D call TRBD2 (6 bases). The CDR3 runs 12 residues. The ends were cut back, 4 bases at V and 7 bases at J, with 11 bases in the middle. The germline V gene encodes CDR1 SGHTA and CDR2 FQGNSA. In nucleotides, the CDR3 is TGTGCCAGCAGCTGGGGGGAGAGGGAGCAGTACTTC. Its protein is CASSWGEREQYF.

The V and J genes are TRBV2 and TRBJ1-6; D unclear. Per the germline V gene, CDR1 is SNHLY and CDR2 is FYNNEI. CDR3 length: 15 amino acids. With 0 bases removed from V and 7 bases from J, the gap between germline ends came to 10 bases. CDR3 DNA sequence: TGTGCCAGCAGTGAAGCGGGCGGCGGGAATTCACCCCTCCACTTT. Translation gives CASSEAGGGNSPLHF.

The chain has TRBV14 and TRBJ2-7; D possibly matches TRBD1 or TRBD2 (5 bases each). V lost 4 bases to trimming and J lost 5 bases, with 15 bases between them. Germline CDR1 and CDR2: SGHDN and FVKESK. This CDR3 has 14 amino acids. In nucleotides, the CDR3 is TGTGCCAGCAGCCCGGTGGGGGAGTGGAACGAGCAGTACTTC. Its protein product is CASSPVGEWNEQYF.

Note on this clonotype: This may arise from a read error, as a much more abundant clone is one base away. The chain carries TRBV7-9 and TRBJ2-5, with TRBD2 as a possible D gene (6 bases). CDR3 size: 16 residues. Trimming removed 5 bases at V and 2 bases at J, with 18 bases between. Looked up from germline, CDR1 is SEHNR and CDR2 is FQNEAQ (reference sequence). The CDR3 DNA reads as TGTGCCAGCAGCGCAAAAGGAAGCGGGCTACAAGAGACCCAGTACTTC. Translating gives CASSAKGSGLQETQYF.

The chain recombines TRBV2 with TRBJ1-5; 10 positions match TRBD1. The CDR3 contains 17 residues. Germline loops: CDR1 SNHLY, CDR2 FYNNEI. The ends lost 6 bases at V and 5 bases at J; junction bases unmatched: 13. The CDR3 here is CASRLGLRDRGDQPQHF. As DNA, the CDR3 is TGTGCCAGCAGACTGGGACTCCGGGACAGGGGAGATCAGCCCCAGCATTTT.

The chain is built from TRBV7-2 and TRBJ2-7, with 9 bases identical to TRBD1. The germline CDR1 and CDR2 sequences are SGHTA and FQGNSA. The CDR3 sequence is 13 residues long. The junction had 4 bases not matched to a gene; V was cut back by 5 bases and J by 5 bases. CDR3 nucleotides: TGTGCCAGCAGCCGACAGGGGGAAGACGAGCAGTACTTC. This codes for CASSRQGEDEQYF.